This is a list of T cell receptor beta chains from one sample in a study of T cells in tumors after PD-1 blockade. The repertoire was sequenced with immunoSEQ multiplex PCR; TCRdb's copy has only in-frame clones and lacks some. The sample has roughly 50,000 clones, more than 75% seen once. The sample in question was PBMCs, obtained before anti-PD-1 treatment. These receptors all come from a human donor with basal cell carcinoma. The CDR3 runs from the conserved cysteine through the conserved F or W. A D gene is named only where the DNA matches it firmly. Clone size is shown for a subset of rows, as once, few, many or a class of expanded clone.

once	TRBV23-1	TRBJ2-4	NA	TGCGCCAGCAGTCAATGGGAGGAATTACTAGCCAAAAACATTCAGTACTTC	CASSQWEELLAKNIQYF
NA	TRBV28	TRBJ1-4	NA	TGTGCCAGCAGTTTACCCCAACAGGGATTGGGGGAAAAACTGTTTTTT	CASSLPQQGLGEKLFF
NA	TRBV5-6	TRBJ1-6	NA	TGTGCCAGCAGCTTTTGGAGGGCTTCTCTTGGTTCACCCCTCCACTTT	CASSFWRASLGSPLHF
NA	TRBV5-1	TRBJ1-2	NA	TGCGCCAGCAGCTTGGGGACAACCGAGCGAGGCTACACCTTC	CASSLGTTERGYTF
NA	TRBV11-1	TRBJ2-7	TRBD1	TGTGCCAGCAGCTCACAGGGGATCCACGAGCAGTACTTC	CASSSQGIHEQYF
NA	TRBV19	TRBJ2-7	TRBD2	TGTGCCAGTAGTCCGGGACTAGCGGGAGGTTACTCCTCCTACGAGCAGTACTTC	CASSPGLAGGYSSYEQYF
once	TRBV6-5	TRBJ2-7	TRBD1	TGCGCCAGCAGTCAGACAGGGGACGAGCAGTACTTC	CASSQTGDEQYF
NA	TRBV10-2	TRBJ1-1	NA	TGCGCCAGCAGCGGGCAGCCGAACACTGAAGCTTTCTTT	CASSGQPNTEAFF
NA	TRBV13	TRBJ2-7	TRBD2	TGTGCCAGCAGCCCGAACCCGCAGCGGGCTAGCGGGGATTACGAGCAGTACTTC	CASSPNPQRASGDYEQYF
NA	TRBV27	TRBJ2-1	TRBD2	TGTGCCAGCAGTTTACGGACTAGCGGGGGGAGCTCCTACAATGAGCAGTTCTTC	CASSLRTSGGSSYNEQFF
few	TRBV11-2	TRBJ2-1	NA	TGTGCCAGCAGCTTAGGAGCTAAGAGTGAGAGCTCCTACAATGAGCAGTTCTTC	CASSLGAKSESSYNEQFF
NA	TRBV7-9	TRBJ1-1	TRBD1	TGTGCCAGCAGCTCCCCGACAGGGTGGCCCGAAGCTTTCTTT	CASSSPTGWPEAFF
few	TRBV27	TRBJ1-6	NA	TGTGCCAGCAGTTTATTGGCAGGGCAGAACTATAATTCACCCCTCCACTTT	CASSLLAGQNYNSPLHF
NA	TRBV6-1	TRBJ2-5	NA	TGTGCCAGCAGTGAAGCGCGAGAGACCCAGTACTTC	CASSEARETQYF
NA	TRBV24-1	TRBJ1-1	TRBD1	TGTGCCACCAGGGGACAGGGGCTGGGGAACACTGAAGCTTTCTTT	CATRGQGLGNTEAFF
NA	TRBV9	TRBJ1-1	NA	TGTGCCAGCAGCGTCGATGGGGGGCGCGTGAACACTGAAGCTTTCTTT	CASSVDGGRVNTEAFF
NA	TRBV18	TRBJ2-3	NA	TGTGCCAGCTCACCAACTCGGCAAGCAGATACGCAGTATTTT	CASSPTRQADTQYF
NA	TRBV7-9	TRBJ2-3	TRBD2	TGTGCCAGCAGCCCGAGCCTACTTGAGACTAGCGGGGACACAGATACGCAGTATTTT	CASSPSLLETSGDTDTQYF
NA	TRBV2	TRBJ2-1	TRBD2	TGTGCCAGCAGTGAGGGACTAGCGGACTACAATGAGCAGTTCTTC	CASSEGLADYNEQFF
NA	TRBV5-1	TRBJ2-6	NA	TGCGCCAGCAGCTTGGTAAGGGCAGGCTCCAACTCTGGGGCCAACGTCCTGACTTTC	CASSLVRAGSNSGANVLTF
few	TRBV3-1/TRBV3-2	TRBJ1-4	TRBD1	TGTGCCAGCAGCCAATATCGACAGGGTGGGAATGAAAAACTGTTTTTT	CASSQYRQGGNEKLFF
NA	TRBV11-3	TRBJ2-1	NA	TGTGCCAGCAGCTTAGGAGGGGAGTATGAGCAGTTCTTC	CASSLGGEYEQFF
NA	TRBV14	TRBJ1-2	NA	TGTGCCAGCAGCCTCGCCGGGACGATCTATGGCTACACCTTC	CASSLAGTIYGYTF
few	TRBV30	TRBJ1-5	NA	TGTGCCTGGAGTGCCGTAGGTCTCCCCAATCAGCCCCAGCATTTT	CAWSAVGLPNQPQHF
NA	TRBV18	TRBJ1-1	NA	TGTGCCAGCTCACGTACCTTGGACACTGAAGCTTTCTTT	CASSRTLDTEAFF
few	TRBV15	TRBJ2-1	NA	TGTGCCACCAGCAGAGACGCTGTCGGGTATGAGCAGTTCTTC	CATSRDAVGYEQFF
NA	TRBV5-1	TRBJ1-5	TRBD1	TGCGCCAGCAGCCTCGGGACAGGCTACAATCAGCCCCAGCATTTT	CASSLGTGYNQPQHF
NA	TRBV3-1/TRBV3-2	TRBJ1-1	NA	TGTGCCAGCAGCCACAGTGGACGGAACACTGAAGCTTTCTTT	CASSHSGRNTEAFF
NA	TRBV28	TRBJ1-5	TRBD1	TGTGCCAGCAGTTTACCCAGGGGGCGAGGTAATCAGCCCCAGCATTTT	CASSLPRGRGNQPQHF
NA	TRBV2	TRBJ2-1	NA	TGTGCCAGCAGTGAAGCGGGAGTAGAGCAGTTCTTC	CASSEAGVEQFF
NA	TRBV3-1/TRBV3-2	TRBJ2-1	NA	TGTGCCAGCAGCCTGCCCTCTAGGTACAATGAGCAGTTCTTC	CASSLPSRYNEQFF
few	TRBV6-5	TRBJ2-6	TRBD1	TGTGCCAGCGACAGGGGGCCTGGGGCCAACGTCCTGACTTTC	CASDRGPGANVLTF
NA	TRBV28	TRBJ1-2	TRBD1	TGTGCCAGCCGCCCGGGACAGGTTTATGGCTACACCTTC	CASRPGQVYGYTF
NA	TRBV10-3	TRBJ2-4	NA	NA	CAISEPVLRAKNIQYF
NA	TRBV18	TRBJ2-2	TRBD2	TGTGCCAGCTCTCTGAAAAGCGGGAGTTTTTTCACCGGGGAGCTGTTTTTT	CASSLKSGSFFTGELFF
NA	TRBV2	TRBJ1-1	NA	TGTGCCAGCAGCATCGGACAGATAAAGAACACTGAAGCTTTCTTT	CASSIGQIKNTEAFF
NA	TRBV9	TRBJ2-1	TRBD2	TGTGCCAGTTCCGGGACTAGGGTAAGCAATGAGCAGTTCTTC	CASSGTRVSNEQFF
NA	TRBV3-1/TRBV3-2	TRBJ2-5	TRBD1	TGTGCCAGCAGCTCTTCGACAGGGCGGGAGACCCAGTACTTC	CASSSSTGRETQYF
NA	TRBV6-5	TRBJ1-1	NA	TGTGCCAGCAGGCGTACAGAAAACACTGAAGCTTTCTTT	CASRRTENTEAFF
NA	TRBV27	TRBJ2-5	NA	TGTGCCAGCAGTAGGTTACAGGGATTCGAGACCCAGTACTTC	CASSRLQGFETQYF
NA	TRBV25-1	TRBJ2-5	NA	TGTGCCAGCAGTGAGGAGGGGTCGTACCAAGAGACCCAGTACTTC	CASSEEGSYQETQYF
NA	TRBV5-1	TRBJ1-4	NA	TGCGCCAGCAGCCAAAATGAGGGGTCCGCTAGTGAAAAACTGTTTTTT	CASSQNEGSASEKLFF
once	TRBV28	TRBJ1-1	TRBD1	TGTGCCAGCAGTCTCCAGACAGGGGGAGCTTTCTTT	CASSLQTGGAFF
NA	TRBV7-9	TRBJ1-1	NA	TGTGCCAGCAGCTTTCTACAGGCGTTATTGAACACTGAAGCTTTCTTT	CASSFLQALLNTEAFF
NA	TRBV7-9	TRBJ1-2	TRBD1	TGTGCCAGCAGCTTAGCGACCGGGACAGCCCGTAACTATGGCTACACCTTC	CASSLATGTARNYGYTF
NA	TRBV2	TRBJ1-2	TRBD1	TGTGCCAGCAGCCCCAACAGGGGTAATACCTATGGCTACACCTTC	CASSPNRGNTYGYTF
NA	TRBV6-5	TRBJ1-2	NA	TGTGCCAGCAGCCGTACCCTGGGGGGTAACTATGGCTACACCTTC	CASSRTLGGNYGYTF
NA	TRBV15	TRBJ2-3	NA	TGTGCCACCAGCAGAGGTCTCCAGGGACCAAACACAGATACGCAGTATTTT	CATSRGLQGPNTDTQYF
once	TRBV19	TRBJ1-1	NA	TGTGCCAGTAGTATGGGACGGACGAACACTGAAGCTTTCTTT	CASSMGRTNTEAFF
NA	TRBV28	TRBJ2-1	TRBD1	TGTGCCAGCACTCGAGCCGGGACAGGGGTCAGCAATGAGCAGTTCTTC	CASTRAGTGVSNEQFF
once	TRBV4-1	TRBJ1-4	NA	TGCGCCAGCAGCCAAGCCGTCTACATATCAACTAATGAAAAACTGTTTTTT	CASSQAVYISTNEKLFF
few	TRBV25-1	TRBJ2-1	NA	TGTGCCAGCAGTGATGGTGTATACCACCTTTACAATGAGCAGTTCTTC	CASSDGVYHLYNEQFF
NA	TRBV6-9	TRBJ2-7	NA	TGTGCCAGCAGTTATTCGAGGGAGGAACTCTCCTACGAGCAGTACTTC	CASSYSREELSYEQYF
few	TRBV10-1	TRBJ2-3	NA	TGCGCCAGCGGGGGGACCACAGATACGCAGTATTTT	CASGGTTDTQYF
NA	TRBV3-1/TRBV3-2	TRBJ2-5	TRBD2	TGTGCCAGCACTACTCTAGCGGGGGCCCAAGAGACCCAGTACTTC	CASTTLAGAQETQYF
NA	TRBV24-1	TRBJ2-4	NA	TGTGCCACCAGTGATGGATCTGGAAACATTCAGTACTTC	CATSDGSGNIQYF
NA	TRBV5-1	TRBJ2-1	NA	TGCGCCAGCAGCTTAATCTACAATGAGCAGTTCTTC	CASSLIYNEQFF